These 27 T cell receptor beta chains were sequenced from one sample in a study of T-cell memory formation after mild COVID-19. TCRdb reprocessed the 5' RACE reads via MiXCR and lists one record per CDR3 protein. The sample lists 350,000 to 500,000 distinct CDR3 sequences, more than 15% occurring once. Input material: PBMCs or a T cell subset sorted from them (not recorded which). These receptors originate from a man aged 18 to 29 who had mild COVID-19 (a few samples of this study predate the infection). Cell type and time point are not known.

This clonotype was seen a handful of times. The chain employs TRBV3-1 and TRBJ1-1; TRBD1 is a possible D gene (5 bases). V lost 8 bases and J 0 bases, leaving 10 bases between the germline ends. Germline-derived CDR1 and CDR2 are LGHDT and YNNKEL (reference sequence). This CDR3 region has 13 residues. CDR3 sequence reads: CASRNRMNTEAFF. CDR3 DNA: TGTGCCAGCCGAAACAGGATGAACACTGAAGCTTTCTTT.

The chain has TRBV14 and TRBJ1-5, with D unresolved. The CDR3 runs 13 residues. The V gene's germline CDR1 is SGHDN and CDR2 FVKESK. V was pared by 3 bases and J by 6 bases, with 9 bases between. For the CDR3, the DNA is TGTGCCAGCAGCCAGGGTTTAGGTCAGCCCCAGCATTTT. Protein product: CASSQGLGQPQHF.

A note on this clonotype: An end of the junction differs from the germline gene, which may be a read error. This chain uses TRBV7-7 with TRBJ2-6; D remains ambiguous. Looked up from germline, CDR1 is SSHAT and CDR2 is FNYEAQ (reference sequence). The CDR3 runs 14 residues. The DNA for the CDR3 is TGTGCTAGCAGCCCGTCGGCTGGGGCCAACGTCCTGACTTTC. Translation: CASSPSAGANVLTF.

V usage is TRBV4-3 and J usage is TRBJ2-7; the D gene is possibly TRBD2 (6 bases). Germline V CDR1 and CDR2: LGHNA, YSLEER. Trimming stripped 1 base from V and 4 bases from J, with 11 bases between. This CDR3 has 14 amino acids. DNA of the CDR3: TGCGCCAGCAGCCAAGGCTGGGGGAGGTACGAGCAGTACTTC. This encodes CASSQGWGRYEQYF.

The chain is built from TRBV7-9 and TRBJ2-2, with D unclear. The V gene's germline CDR1 is SEHNR and CDR2 FQNEAQ (reference sequence). The germline V and J ends were trimmed by 7 bases and 3 bases, with 9 bases remaining between them. CDR3 size: 13 residues. In DNA form, the CDR3 reads TGTGCCAGCACCCCCTTTGACACCGGGGAGCTGTTTTTT. Protein product: CASTPFDTGELFF.

This clonotype showed up just a few times. The V call is TRBV7-3, the J call TRBJ2-5; 10 nucleotides line up with TRBD1. Germline-derived CDR1 and CDR2 are SGHTA and FQGTGA. Trimming took 5 bases from V and 2 from J; bases not matched to a gene: 8. The CDR3 runs to 16 residues. The chain's CDR3 is CASSKGQGGSQETQYF. Here the CDR3 DNA reads TGTGCCAGCAGCAAAGGACAGGGGGGCTCTCAAGAGACCCAGTACTTC.

The J gene is TRBJ2-2, the V gene TRBV7-2; D possibly corresponds to TRBD1 (6 bases). The germline V gene has CDR1 SGHTA and CDR2 FQGNSA. Trimming left V 6 bases short and J 7 bases short, with 18 bases between. The CDR3 length is 15 residues. The chain's CDR3 is CASSLSTGFGGELFF. CDR3 sequence (DNA): TGTGCCAGCAGTCTATCCACAGGGTTTGGCGGGGAGCTGTTTTTT. Full variable domain (rest looked up from reference TRBV7-2 and TRBJ2-2): GAGVSQSPSNKVTEKGKDVELRCDPISGHTALYWYRQSLGQGLEFLIYFQGNSAPDKSGLPSDRFSAERTGGSVSTLTIQRTQQEDSAVYLCASSLSTGFGGELFFGEGSRLTVL.

The rearrangement uses TRBV28 and TRBJ2-3; 9 positions match TRBD2. Germline V gives CDR1 MDHEN, CDR2 SYDVKM. The CDR3 length is 17 residues. The V segment lost 6 bases and the J segment 9 bases; nucleotides outside the gene matches: 19. This chain's CDR3 is CASRDYLGGGADHTQYF. In DNA, the CDR3 is TGTGCCAGCAGAGATTATCTTGGCGGGGGGGCGGATCACACGCAGTATTTT.

The chain has TRBV5-6 and TRBJ1-3, with 7 bases aligning to TRBD1. J was trimmed by 0 bases and V by 6 bases; bases with no gene match: 9. Germline V gene data show CDR1 as SGHDT and CDR2 as YYEEEE. The CDR3 loop spans 16 amino acids. CDR3 sequence reads: CASTTPGQLSGNTIYF. The CDR3 DNA is TGTGCCAGCACCACTCCGGGACAGCTCTCTGGAAACACCATATATTTT.

The J gene is TRBJ1-2, the V gene TRBV4-3, with 10 bases aligning to TRBD1. There are 14 residues in the CDR3. Trimming removed 1 base from V and 4 bases from J; junction bases left unmatched: 0. From germline, CDR1 is LGHNA and CDR2 YSLEER. The DNA for the CDR3 is TGCGCCAGCAGCCAAGGGACAGGGGGCTATGGCTACACCTTC. As protein: CASSQGTGGYGYTF.

In this sample, this clonotype turned up a few times. The chain employs TRBV2 and TRBJ2-1, with 10 bases lining up with TRBD2. Germline CDR1 SNHLY, CDR2 FYNNEI. This CDR3 contains 15 residues. V dropped 9 bases and J dropped 4; count of bases not matched to a gene: 9. The DNA of the CDR3 is TGTGCCAGACAAAGGGGACTAGCGTCTTACAATGAGCAGTTCTTC. Its protein product is CARQRGLASYNEQFF.

The gene calls are TRBV28 and TRBJ1-2; D not resolved. CDR3 length: 13 amino acids. V dropped 3 bases and J dropped 6 bases, with 11 bases sitting between them. Looked up from germline, CDR1 is MDHEN and CDR2 is SYDVKM. CDR3 residues: CASSLEGRNGYTF. The CDR3 nucleotides are TGTGCCAGCAGTTTGGAGGGTCGGAATGGCTACACCTTC.

This sequence joins TRBV27 and TRBJ2-7; a weak D match, TRBD2 (6 bases). Germline CDR1 is MNHEY and CDR2 is SMNVEV (reference sequence). This CDR3 has 14 residues. The germline V and J ends were trimmed by 4 bases and 7 bases, with 17 bases remaining between them. CDR3 nucleotide sequence: TGTGCCAGCAGTTCCCGGACTACCCTCGTGGAGCAGTACTTC. Amino acid sequence: CASSSRTTLVEQYF.

This clonotype was picked up a small number of times. This sequence joins TRBV10-3 and TRBJ2-1; D not resolved. The V gene's germline CDR1 is ENHRY and CDR2 SYGVKD. Trimming shortened V by 3 bases and J by 7 bases, and 19 bases separated the two germline ends. The CDR3 has 16 residues. The CDR3 spells CAISDVGLGTGNEQFF. DNA for the CDR3: TGTGCCATCAGTGATGTCGGATTGGGCACGGGTAATGAGCAGTTCTTC.

This chain connects TRBV27 to TRBJ2-7; D unclear. V was trimmed by 2 bases and J by 1 base, leaving 6 bases between them. Germline V CDR1 and CDR2: MNHEY, SMNVEV (reference sequence). There are 13 residues in the CDR3. This CDR3 is CASSLRRSYEQYF. The CDR3 DNA reads TGTGCCAGCAGTTTACGGAGATCCTACGAGCAGTACTTC.

This clonotype has only a few counts. The rearrangement links TRBV5-1 to TRBJ1-1; 9 nucleotides align to TRBD1. J gave up 5 bases and V 4 bases, and 6 bases lay outside the gene matches. Germline-derived CDR1 and CDR2 are SGHRS and YFSETQ. The length of the CDR3 is 14 residues. Written as DNA, the CDR3 is TGCGCCAGCAGCGAAGGGACAGGGTGGACTGAAGCTTTCTTT. Translating it yields CASSEGTGWTEAFF. The whole variable domain, filled in from reference TRBV5-1 and TRBJ1-1, reads KAGVTQTPRYLIKTRGQQVTLSCSPISGHRSVSWYQQTPGQGLQFLFEYFSETQRNKGNFPGRFSGRQFSNSRSEMNVSTLELGDSALYLCASSEGTGWTEAFFGQGTRLTVV.

This clonotype has more than one count but fewer than ten. The chain is built from TRBV11-1 and TRBJ2-2; TRBD2 is a possible D gene (7 bases). This CDR3 region has 18 residues. Trimming pared 6 bases from V and 0 bases from J, leaving 20 bases between. Looked up from germline, CDR1 is SGHAT and CDR2 is FQDESV (reference sequence). The CDR3 loop is CASSKNAGGLPNTGELFF. CDR3 DNA: TGTGCCAGCAGTAAAAACGCCGGGGGGCTACCGAACACCGGGGAGCTGTTTTTT.

This clonotype was counted between two and nine times. This sequence joins TRBV20-1 and TRBJ2-4, with 8 nucleotides matching TRBD2. Germline V gives CDR1 DFQATT, CDR2 SNEGSKA (reference sequence). Trimming removed 7 bases from V and 0 bases from J; junction bases left unmatched: 5. The CDR3 contains 14 residues. DNA for the CDR3: TGCAGTGGCGGGGGGCGCGAAGCCAAAAACATTCAGTACTTC. Its protein product is CSGGGREAKNIQYF.

This clonotype was detected a few times. This chain uses TRBV7-8 with TRBJ1-1, with D maybe TRBD1 (5 bases). With 3 bases removed from V and 4 bases from J, the gap between germline ends came to 12 bases. The CDR3 is made up of 14 amino acids. Germline V lookup: CDR1 SGHVS, CDR2 FQNEAQ. The CDR3 loop reads CASSLYWGGTEAFF. The CDR3, as DNA: TGTGCCAGCAGCTTGTACTGGGGGGGCACTGAAGCTTTCTTT.

The V gene is TRBV7-3, the J gene TRBJ2-1; possible D gene TRBD1, 5 bases. The CDR3 has 13 residues. Germline values: CDR1 SGHTA, CDR2 FQGTGA. V lost 1 base and J lost 8, with 9 bases in between. The CDR3 DNA sequence: TGTGCCAGCAGCTTAAATCCCAGGGATGAGCAGTTCTTC. It yields the protein CASSLNPRDEQFF.

This clonotype was recorded a few times. This sequence joins TRBV7-3 and TRBJ2-6, with D uncertain. Germline assignment: CDR1 SGHTA and CDR2 FQGTGA. The germline V and J ends were trimmed by 7 bases and 0 bases, with 13 bases remaining between them. The CDR3 runs to 16 residues. In nucleotides, the CDR3 is TGTGCCAGCAACCCCAGGACGGTCTCTGGGGCCAACGTCCTGACTTTC. It translates to CASNPRTVSGANVLTF.

The chain links TRBV5-1 to TRBJ1-4; the D is unclear. The CDR3 loop spans 13 amino acids. V lost 4 bases and J lost 10, with 14 bases in between. Looked up from germline, CDR1 is SGHRS and CDR2 is YFSETQ. This CDR3 is CASSRYQEGKLFF. The CDR3 region has the DNA TGCGCCAGCAGCCGATACCAGGAGGGAAAACTGTTTTTT. The complete variable domain, with remaining parts taken from reference TRBV5-1 and TRBJ1-4, reads KAGVTQTPRYLIKTRGQQVTLSCSPISGHRSVSWYQQTPGQGLQFLFEYFSETQRNKGNFPGRFSGRQFSNSRSEMNVSTLELGDSALYLCASSRYQEGKLFFGSGTQLSVL.

This chain connects TRBV7-2 to TRBJ1-3; TRBD1 agrees at 7 bases. The J segment lost 2 bases and the V segment lost 3 bases, leaving 7 bases of the junction unmatched. The CDR3 runs 16 residues. Germline V lookup: CDR1 SGHTA, CDR2 FQGNSA. CDR3 DNA: TGTGCCAGCAGCTTGGCCTCAGGGGGAGCTGGAAACACCATATATTTT. Encoded protein: CASSLASGGAGNTIYF.

A few counts support this clonotype. The J gene is TRBJ2-2, the V gene TRBV7-6, with D possibly matching TRBD2 (5 bases). The germline V and J ends were trimmed by 0 bases and 2 bases, with 13 bases remaining between them. The CDR3 is made up of 17 amino acids. Germline loops: CDR1 SGHVS, CDR2 FNYEAQ. CDR3 protein: CASSLAPGILNTGELFF. The CDR3, as DNA: TGTGCCAGCAGCTTAGCGCCGGGAATTCTTAACACCGGGGAGCTGTTTTTT.

This clonotype has only a few counts. This chain links TRBV11-2 with TRBJ1-2; maybe TRBD1 (6 bases). The CDR3 length is 15 residues. Trimming took off 7 bases at V and 3 bases at J, with 18 bases between the two ends. Germline values: CDR1 SGHAT, CDR2 FQNNGV. CDR3 protein: CASTSLRGSYYGYTF. The DNA for the CDR3 is TGTGCCAGCACCTCGTTGAGGGGGAGCTACTATGGCTACACCTTC.

This clonotype was seen a few times. This sequence joins TRBV5-6 and TRBJ1-1; 7 bases line up with TRBD1. V dropped 5 bases and J dropped 3; count of bases not matched to a gene: 7. CDR1 and CDR2 from the germline V gene are SGHDT and YYEEEE. The CDR3 length is 14 residues. The CDR3 region is CASSYGTVDTEAFF. CDR3 nucleotides: TGTGCCAGCAGTTACGGGACAGTGGACACTGAAGCTTTCTTT.

This clonotype was found a few times. This sequence joins TRBV12-3 or TRBV12-4 and TRBJ1-2, with TRBD1 as a possible D gene (5 bases). V gave up 10 bases and J gave up 6 bases, with 18 bases separating them. The CDR3 runs 13 residues. CDR3 nucleotides: TGTGCCACGACGGGGCGGACCGTGGATGGCTACACCTTC. Its translation: CATTGRTVDGYTF.